Sequencing of this T cell receptor beta chain was carried out in a study of PD-L1 blockade in urothelial cancer. On the study more broadly: About 90% of the 29 patients were males with bladder-origin urothelial cancer. Prior chemotherapy regimens per patient numbered 0 to 3.

This sample's time point: pretreatment peripheral blood. Note on this clone: The antigen remains unidentified.

TCRdb keeps only in-frame clones here, not all; method: immunoSEQ multiplex PCR. There are 70,000 to 75,000 clones in the sample; about four fifths occur only once, and roughly 8.3% lies in the top ten. The length of the CDR3 is 13 residues. The V and J ends lost 6 bases and 8 bases, in that order; junction bases with no gene match: 7. Germline-derived CDR1 and CDR2 are LNHDA and SQIVND (reference sequence). General study results and limits: Below-median TCR clonality that was measured in pretreatment blood predicted better survival.

This TCR was sampled from a woman between 65 and 79 years old with urothelial cancer. Sequencing was performed on PBMCs, taken around atezolizumab (anti-PD-L1) treatment. The chain uses TRBV19 and TRBJ1-2; 9 nucleotides line up with TRBD1. CDR3 nucleotide sequence: TGTGCCAGTAGAAAACGGGACAGGGTGGGCTACACCTTC. Its translation is CASRKRDRVGYTF.